This T cell receptor beta chain came from a study of cytomegalovirus exposure and HLA in healthy donors. The CDR3 contains 15 residues. Germline CDR1 and CDR2: SGDLS and YYNGEE. Germline trimming cut 0 bases from V and 7 bases from J; bases unmatched to any gene: 4. The PCR was carried out with 60 Vbeta primers and 13 Jbeta primers. Source study methods: An analysis that came later counted 80 million or so unique TCR beta chains, 10 million to 12 million shared. The assay was immunoSEQ multiplex PCR, and TCRdb's table has in-frame clones only and misses some. The D gene and trimming were derived from the DNA, and the V and J assignments and clone size from that table. Of 130,000 or so clones in the sample, 80% are singletons; the top ten hold 5% to 6.5%.

The clonotype was recovered from a man between 25 and 39 years old in good health and CMV-seronegative. The sequencing sample was made of PBMCs. The chain has TRBV9 and TRBJ2-1; 10 nucleotides line up with TRBD1. Here the CDR3 DNA reads TGTGCCAGCAGCGTAGGACAGGGGGCTTGGAATGAGCAGTTCTTC. It is translated as CASSVGQGAWNEQFF.